This T cell receptor (beta chain) was identified in a study of OX40 agonist ivuxolimab in advanced cancers. About the study: The dose of intravenous ivuxolimab that patients received every 2 weeks ranged from 0.01 to 10 mg/kg.

The assay was immunoSEQ multiplex PCR, and TCRdb's table has in-frame clones only and misses some. Of more than 11,000 clones listed, around 80% are singletons. The CDR3 covers 15 residues. V lost 4 bases, J lost 2 bases, and 7 bases stayed unmatched. Germline assignment: CDR1 SGHAT and CDR2 FQDESV (reference sequence). Patients with autoimmune history or systemic immunosuppression were excluded. The sequencing here drew on CD4+ or CD8+ T cells sorted from blood, taken in a trial of the OX40 agonist ivuxolimab. The chain uses TRBV11-1 and TRBJ2-7; 8 nucleotides line up with TRBD2. The clonotype comes from an adult with an advanced solid tumor such as melanoma, head and neck, liver or kidney cancer. CDR3 sequence (DNA): TGTGCCAGCAGCTGGGGAGGACTAGCCACCTACGAGCAGTACTTC. Translated: CASSWGGLATYEQYF. The whole variable domain, remainder taken from reference TRBV11-1 and TRBJ2-7, is EAEVAQSPRYKITEKSQAVAFWCDPISGHATLYWYRQILGQGPELLVQFQDESVVDDSQLPKDRFSAERLKGVDSTLKIQPAELGDSAMYLCASSWGGLATYEQYFGPGTRLTVT.